These T cell receptor beta chains were read from a single sample in a study of CD4+ T cells in melanoma. The table came from immunoSEQ multiplex PCR; TCRdb's copy has only in-frame clones and leaves some out. The sample consists of tens of thousands of clones, about four fifths of them appearing once. Specimen: cells from a culture (not recorded whether cultured in vitro). All receptors come from a human donor with melanoma. Both conserved end residues are part of each CDR3. Each record gives: clone size, D gene, J gene, V gene, CDR3 protein, CDR3 DNA. D genes are given only for firm matches. The size field is filled for only some rows; it gives once, few, many or a size class.

size: NA
D: TRBD1
J: TRBJ1-2
V: TRBV5-1
CDR3: CASSLGQGPYGYTF
DNA: TGCGCCAGCAGCTTGGGACAGGGTCCCTATGGCTACACCTTC

size: NA
D: NA
J: TRBJ1-1
V: TRBV28
CDR3: CASKGGITEAFF
DNA: TGTGCCAGCAAGGGGGGGATCACTGAAGCTTTCTTT

size: medium-sized
D: NA
J: TRBJ1-1
V: TRBV11-2
CDR3: CASSFRSGRGGTEAFF
DNA: TGTGCCAGCAGCTTTCGGTCGGGAAGAGGTGGCACTGAAGCTTTCTTT

size: once
D: NA
J: TRBJ2-1
V: TRBV4-1
CDR3: CASSHSYMSSYNEQFF
DNA: TGCGCCAGCAGCCACTCCTACATGAGCTCCTACAATGAGCAGTTCTTC

size: NA
D: NA
J: TRBJ1-3
V: TRBV6-1
CDR3: CASSESGNTIYF
DNA: TGTGCCAGCAGTGAATCCGGAAACACCATATATTTT

size: once
D: NA
J: TRBJ2-7
V: TRBV2
CDR3: CASREQTGSYEQYF
DNA: TGTGCCAGCAGGGAACAAACAGGCTCCTACGAGCAGTACTTC

size: NA
D: NA
J: TRBJ1-6
V: TRBV5-6
CDR3: CASSWTDGGSSPLHF
DNA: TGTGCCAGCAGCTGGACTGACGGCGGGAGTTCACCCCTCCACTTT

size: NA
D: NA
J: TRBJ2-7
V: TRBV11-2
CDR3: CASSWSYDYEQYF
DNA: TGTGCCAGCAGCTGGAGCTATGACTACGAGCAGTACTTC

size: NA
D: NA
J: TRBJ1-1
V: TRBV5-6
CDR3: CASSLGGFEAFF
DNA: TGTGCCAGCAGCTTGGGAGGGTTTGAAGCTTTCTTT

size: NA
D: TRBD1
J: TRBJ1-4
V: TRBV9
CDR3: CASSVPGGKLFF
DNA: TGTGCCAGCAGCGTGCCAGGGGGAAAACTGTTTTTT

size: once
D: NA
J: TRBJ1-2
V: TRBV18
CDR3: CASSGGTVYGYTF
DNA: TGTGCCAGCTCTGGGGGGACGGTCTATGGCTACACCTTC

size: NA
D: NA
J: TRBJ1-4
V: TRBV15
CDR3: CATSRKSMGPTNEKLFF
DNA: TGTGCCACCAGCAGGAAAAGTATGGGGCCAACTAATGAAAAACTGTTTTTT

size: NA
D: NA
J: TRBJ2-3
V: TRBV15
CDR3: CATGALAGGTDTQYF
DNA: TGTGCCACCGGGGCTCTGGCGGGCGGCACAGATACGCAGTATTTT

size: NA
D: NA
J: TRBJ2-3
V: TRBV7-3
CDR3: CASSSKRTDTQYF
DNA: TGTGCCAGCAGCTCCAAGCGGACAGATACGCAGTATTTT

size: few
D: NA
J: TRBJ2-7
V: TRBV6-1
CDR3: CASSEALSGGSYEQYF
DNA: TGTGCCAGCAGTGAAGCGCTTTCGGGCGGATCCTACGAGCAGTACTTC

size: few
D: NA
J: TRBJ1-1
V: TRBV10-3
CDR3: CAIKGSMGNTEAFF
DNA: TGTGCCATCAAAGGATCCATGGGGAACACTGAAGCTTTCTTT

size: NA
D: NA
J: TRBJ2-3
V: TRBV7-3
CDR3: CASSSGRSNTQYF
DNA: TGTGCCAGCAGCTCGGGCCGCTCAAATACGCAGTATTTT

size: NA
D: TRBD1
J: TRBJ1-4
V: TRBV7-9
CDR3: CASSPLRGRSNEKLFF
DNA: TGTGCCAGCAGCCCTCTCAGGGGGCGGAGTAATGAAAAACTGTTTTTT

size: NA
D: NA
J: TRBJ2-5
V: TRBV11-2
CDR3: CASRGDQETQYF
DNA: TGTGCCAGTAGGGGGGACCAAGAGACCCAGTACTTC

size: NA
D: TRBD2
J: TRBJ2-1
V: TRBV20-1
CDR3: CSAGLAAEQFF
DNA: TGCAGTGCCGGACTAGCAGCTGAGCAGTTCTTC

size: NA
D: TRBD2
J: TRBJ2-3
V: TRBV19
CDR3: CASSLRTSADTQYF
DNA: TGTGCCAGTAGTCTCCGTACTAGCGCTGATACGCAGTATTTT

size: NA
D: TRBD1
J: TRBJ2-5
V: TRBV25-1
CDR3: CASSGWTGEQETQYF
DNA: TGTGCCAGCAGTGGATGGACAGGGGAGCAAGAGACCCAGTACTTC

size: NA
D: NA
J: TRBJ1-1
V: TRBV28
CDR3: CASSLSTGGWTEAFF
DNA: TGTGCCAGCAGTTTATCCACTGGAGGTTGGACTGAAGCTTTCTTT

size: NA
D: NA
J: TRBJ1-2
V: TRBV5-4
CDR3: CASSLATGGSYGYTF
DNA: TGTGCCAGCAGCTTGGCCACAGGTGGTAGCTATGGCTACACCTTC

size: NA
D: NA
J: TRBJ1-3
V: TRBV6-5
CDR3: CASSYSRGTGNTIYF
DNA: TGTGCCAGCAGTTACTCGAGGGGAACTGGAAACACCATATATTTT

size: NA
D: NA
J: TRBJ1-3
V: TRBV5-5
CDR3: CASRRVAGNTIYF
DNA: TGTGCCAGCAGGCGCGTCGCCGGAAACACCATATATTTT

size: NA
D: NA
J: TRBJ1-1
V: TRBV29-1
CDR3: CSVEALNTEAFF
DNA: TGCAGCGTTGAAGCACTGAACACTGAAGCTTTCTTT

size: few
D: NA
J: TRBJ1-4
V: TRBV7-9
CDR3: CASAGGANEKLFF
DNA: TGTGCCAGCGCCGGGGGGGCTAATGAAAAACTGTTTTTT

size: few
D: NA
J: TRBJ1-1
V: TRBV30
CDR3: CAWERTEAFF
DNA: TGTGCCTGGGAGCGGACTGAAGCTTTCTTT

size: NA
D: TRBD1
J: TRBJ1-6
V: TRBV30
CDR3: CAWGRDSYSPLHF
DNA: TGTGCCTGGGGACGGGACAGCTATTCACCCCTCCACTTT

size: NA
D: NA
J: TRBJ1-5
V: TRBV7-9
CDR3: CASSLGSGWGNQPQHF
DNA: TGTGCCAGCAGCTTAGGGTCGGGGTGGGGCAATCAGCCCCAGCATTTT

size: NA
D: TRBD2
J: TRBJ2-7
V: TRBV19
CDR3: CASSISATSGSYEQYF
DNA: TGTGCCAGTAGTATCTCGGCGACTAGCGGTTCCTACGAGCAGTACTTC

size: NA
D: NA
J: TRBJ1-1
V: TRBV20-1
CDR3: CSARSTPGAFF
DNA: TGCAGTGCTAGAAGCACACCCGGAGCTTTCTTT

size: NA
D: TRBD1
J: TRBJ1-5
V: TRBV6-6
CDR3: CASRTGGFAQPQHF
DNA: TGTGCCAGCAGGACAGGGGGTTTTGCTCAGCCCCAGCATTTT

size: NA
D: NA
J: TRBJ2-5
V: TRBV10-3
CDR3: CAISDQGRETQYF
DNA: TGTGCCATCAGTGACCAGGGGAGAGAGACCCAGTACTTC

size: NA
D: NA
J: TRBJ1-6
V: TRBV10-1
CDR3: CASIPEDPHGSYNSPLHF
DNA: TGCGCCAGCATCCCTGAGGATCCCCACGGGTCCTATAATTCACCCCTCCACTTT

size: NA
D: NA
J: TRBJ2-2
V: TRBV5-1
CDR3: CASSPLMTAPATGELFF
DNA: TGCGCCAGCAGCCCGTTAATGACAGCTCCCGCCACCGGGGAGCTGTTTTTT

size: NA
D: NA
J: TRBJ2-3
V: TRBV11-2
CDR3: CASSRNSPDTQYF
DNA: TGTGCCAGCAGCCGCAACAGTCCAGATACGCAGTATTTT

size: NA
D: TRBD2
J: TRBJ2-2
V: TRBV5-1
CDR3: CASSPRGGRDGELFF
DNA: TGCGCCAGCAGCCCGCGGGGGGGCCGGGACGGGGAGCTGTTTTTT

size: NA
D: TRBD2
J: TRBJ2-7
V: TRBV5-5
CDR3: CASSALAGGTYEQYF
DNA: TGTGCCAGCAGTGCTCTAGCGGGGGGGACCTACGAGCAGTACTTC

size: NA
D: TRBD2
J: TRBJ2-1
V: TRBV7-9
CDR3: CASSFSAIAGSYNEQFF
DNA: TGTGCCAGCAGCTTCTCGGCTATAGCGGGGAGCTACAATGAGCAGTTCTTC

size: NA
D: NA
J: TRBJ2-7
V: TRBV30
CDR3: CAWSARSTFSEVSYEQYF
DNA: TGTGCCTGGAGTGCACGATCGACCTTTTCGGAGGTTTCCTACGAGCAGTACTTC

size: NA
D: NA
J: TRBJ1-2
V: TRBV19
CDR3: CASSISLQGQRRWNYGYTF
DNA: TGTGCCAGTAGTATATCCCTCCAGGGCCAGCGAAGATGGAACTATGGCTACACCTTC

size: NA
D: NA
J: TRBJ1-4
V: TRBV27
CDR3: CASKRGGWNEKLFF
DNA: TGTGCCAGCAAGAGAGGAGGGTGGAATGAAAAACTGTTTTTT

size: NA
D: TRBD1
J: TRBJ1-4
V: TRBV4-1
CDR3: CASSQWTGGSEKLFF
DNA: TGCGCCAGCAGCCAATGGACAGGGGGAAGTGAAAAACTGTTTTTT

size: NA
D: NA
J: TRBJ1-2
V: TRBV18
CDR3: CASSALSEPYGYTF
DNA: TGTGCCAGCTCAGCCTTGAGTGAACCCTATGGCTACACCTTC

size: NA
D: TRBD2
J: TRBJ2-1
V: TRBV7-9
CDR3: CASSISGTSIHEQFF
DNA: TGTGCCAGCAGCATATCCGGGACTAGCATCCATGAGCAGTTCTTC

size: NA
D: NA
J: TRBJ1-1
V: TRBV6-5
CDR3: CASSKIDRPTEAFF
DNA: TGTGCCAGCAGTAAGATAGACAGGCCGACTGAAGCTTTCTTT

size: NA
D: NA
J: TRBJ1-5
V: TRBV4-1
CDR3: CASSQDFQVNQPQHF
DNA: TGCGCCAGCAGCCAAGATTTCCAGGTCAATCAGCCCCAGCATTTT